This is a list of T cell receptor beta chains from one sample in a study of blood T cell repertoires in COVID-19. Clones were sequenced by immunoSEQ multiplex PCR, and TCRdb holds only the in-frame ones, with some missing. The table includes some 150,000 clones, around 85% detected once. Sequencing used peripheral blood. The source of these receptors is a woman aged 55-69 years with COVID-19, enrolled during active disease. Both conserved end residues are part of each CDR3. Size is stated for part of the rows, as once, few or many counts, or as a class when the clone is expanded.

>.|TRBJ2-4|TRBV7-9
CASSLVRPGRAKNIQYF
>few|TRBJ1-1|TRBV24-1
CATRDRASTEAFF
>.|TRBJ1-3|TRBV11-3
CASSGQGLSGNTIYF
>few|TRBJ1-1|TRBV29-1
CSAAGGVRNTEAFF
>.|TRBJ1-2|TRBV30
CAWSVGVAYGYTF
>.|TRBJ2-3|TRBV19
CASSSGLAGGRGGGDTQYF
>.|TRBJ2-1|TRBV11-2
CASSLVVAAPVTDNEQFF
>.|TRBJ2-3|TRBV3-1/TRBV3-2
CASSPLAGALTDTQYF
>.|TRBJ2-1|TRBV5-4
CASSLGTSRHNEQFF
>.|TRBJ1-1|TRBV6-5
CASSYEGGDTEAFF
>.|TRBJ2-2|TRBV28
CASSYTSGFTGELFF
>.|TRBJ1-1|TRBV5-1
CASSLAGGLHTEAFF
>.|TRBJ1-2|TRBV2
CASSRDRGNNYGYTF
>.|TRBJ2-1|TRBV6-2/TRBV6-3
CASSRSPGLQFF
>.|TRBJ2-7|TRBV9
CASSPGQGTSGTYEQYF
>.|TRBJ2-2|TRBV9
CASSVVSGDTGELFF
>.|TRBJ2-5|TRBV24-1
CATRDRGQETQYF
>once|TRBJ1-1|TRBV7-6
CASSSSFPGKHTEAFF
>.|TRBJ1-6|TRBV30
CAWSVRGVNSPLHF
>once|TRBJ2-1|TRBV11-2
CASSLGVNGVNEQFF
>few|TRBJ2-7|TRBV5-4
CASSLEARVGYEQYF
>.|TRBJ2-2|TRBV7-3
CASSSYGGQGRAGELFF
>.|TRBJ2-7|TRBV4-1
CASSHTRGDYEQYF
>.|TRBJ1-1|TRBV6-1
CASSPGTGGTEAFF
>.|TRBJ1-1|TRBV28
CASSSDRAEAFF
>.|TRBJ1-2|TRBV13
CASSRQGAYGYTF
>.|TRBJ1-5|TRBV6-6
CASSTQGNQPQHF
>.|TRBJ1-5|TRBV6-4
CASSEQGGSPQHF
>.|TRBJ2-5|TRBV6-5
CASSYSRLARETQYF